The 30 T cell receptor beta chains presented below share a single source sample, sequenced in a study of cytomegalovirus exposure and HLA in healthy donors. 13 Jbeta primers and 60 Vbeta primers were used for the PCR. Assay: immunoSEQ multiplex PCR; the TCRdb copy retains only in-frame clones and omits some. Of fewer than 100,000 clones listed, under 85% are singletons. The sample comprised PBMCs. The receptors originated from a woman between 40 and 50 years old in good health and CMV-seropositive.

The rearrangement joins TRBV21-1 to TRBJ2-7; TRBD2, the D gene given by the table, was not confirmed from the DNA. TRBV21-1 is described as a pseudogene. This CDR3 region has 18 residues. CDR3 bases: TGTGCCAGCAGCAGACAACGGCTCTACGCGGGAGGGAGGTACGAGCAGTACTTC. It translates to CASSRQRLYAGGRYEQYF.

Only a few counts were recorded for this clone. V is TRBV5-1 and J is TRBJ2-5; perhaps TRBD1 as D (6 bases). The DNA matches TRBJ2-7 better at its end, which makes the J call doubtful. Germline CDR1 and CDR2: SGHRS and YFSETQ. The CDR3 is made up of 15 amino acids. The CDR3 region is CASSSPGQRSYEQYF. As DNA, the CDR3 is TGCGCCAGCAGCTCGCCCGGACAGCGCTCCTACGAGCAGTACTTC.

This clone has just a few counts. V usage is TRBV5-1 and J usage is TRBJ2-1; 7 positions match TRBD2. With 5 bases clipped from V and 0 bases from J, the junction kept 5 bases outside the gene matches. Germline V CDR1 and CDR2: SGHRS, YFSETQ. The CDR3 is 15 residues long. The CDR3 is CASSFQRDSYNEQFF. CDR3 DNA: TGCGCCAGCAGTTTTCAGCGGGACTCCTACAATGAGCAGTTCTTC.

The chain has TRBV5-5 and TRBJ2-1, with TRBD2 as a possible D gene (5 bases). Trimming removed 4 bases at V and 4 bases at J, with 15 bases between. The CDR3 sequence is 15 residues long. The germline gives CDR1 SGHKS, CDR2 YYEKEE (reference sequence). Here the CDR3 reads CASSPSSGYYNEQFF. In DNA, the CDR3 is TGTGCCAGCAGCCCCTCAAGCGGATATTACAATGAGCAGTTCTTC.

The rearrangement joins TRBV27 to TRBJ1-1; TRBD1 matches 7 bases. The V gene end was trimmed by 6 bases and the J gene end by 3 bases; junction bases not matched to a gene: 7. Germline V lookup: CDR1 MNHEY, CDR2 SMNVEV (reference sequence). CDR3 length: 14 residues. The CDR3 nucleotides read TGTGCCAGCAGGGAGATGGACAGGTACACTGAAGCTTTCTTT. Translating it yields CASREMDRYTEAFF.

The V gene is TRBV5-4, the J gene TRBJ2-7; TRBD2 agrees at 11 bases. Germline CDR1 reads SGHNT; CDR2 reads YYREEE (reference sequence). J gave up 9 bases and V 0 bases, and 8 bases lay outside the gene matches. CDR3 length: 15 amino acids. The CDR3 coding sequence is TGTGCCAGCAGCTTGGACCCCACTAGCGGGAGAGGGCAGTACTTC. Its protein is CASSLDPTSGRGQYF.

V gene TRBV7-2 combines with J gene TRBJ1-5; D possibly corresponds to TRBD1 (6 bases). Trimming left V 0 bases short and J 0 bases short, with 9 bases between. Germline-derived CDR1 and CDR2 are SGHTA and FQGNSA. This CDR3 comprises 16 residues. Written as DNA, the CDR3 is TGTGCCAGCAGCTTAGCGGCAGGGGATAGCAATCAGCCCCAGCATTTT. This encodes CASSLAAGDSNQPQHF.

The rearrangement links TRBV4-2 to TRBJ2-1, with 13 bases identical to TRBD2. CDR3 length: 17 residues. Germline loops: CDR1 LGHNA, CDR2 YNFKEQ. The V segment lost 0 bases and the J segment 2 bases; nucleotides outside the gene matches: 1. The CDR3 spells CASSQEGLAGPYNEQFF. The CDR3 DNA reads TGTGCCAGCAGCCAAGAGGGACTAGCGGGACCCTACAATGAGCAGTTCTTC.

This clone showed up just once. The chain combines TRBV5-8 with TRBJ2-5, with 7 bases that match TRBD1. In germline, CDR1 is SGHTS, CDR2 YDEGEE. The CDR3 loop spans 14 amino acids. V shed 5 bases and J 1 base; nucleotides not matched to a gene: 5. CDR3 residues: CASSYDRAQETQYF. The CDR3 nucleotides are TGTGCCAGCAGTTACGACAGGGCCCAAGAGACCCAGTACTTC.

This clone was found once. This sequence joins TRBV7-8 and TRBJ1-4; D is uncertain. The CDR3 is made up of 18 amino acids. Germline-derived CDR1 and CDR2 are SGHVS and FQNEAQ. V lost 1 base and J 0 bases, leaving 15 bases between the germline ends. The CDR3 sequence is CASSLVLLPSATNEKLFF. CDR3 sequence (DNA): TGTGCCAGCAGCTTAGTATTGTTACCGTCAGCAACTAATGAAAAACTGTTTTTT.

The V and J genes are TRBV10-3 and TRBJ2-7, with D possibly being TRBD1 (6 bases). The DNA end is more similar to TRBJ2-5, so the J call may be wrong. The V gene's germline CDR1 is ENHRY and CDR2 SYGVKD. This CDR3 has 13 residues. The DNA for the CDR3 is TGTGCCATCAGTGGAGACAGGATAGAGACCCAGTACTTC. This gives the protein CAISGDRIETQYF.

CDR3 region: CASSPDTSNYGYTF. The CDR3 DNA sequence: TGTGCCAGCTCACCGGACACCTCTAACTATGGCTACACCTTC. The chain has TRBV18 and TRBJ1-2; D perhaps matches TRBD1 (5 bases). This CDR3 is built from 14 residues. CDR1 is KGHSH, CDR2 LQKENI, per germline. Trimming pared 3 bases from V and 0 bases from J, leaving 8 bases between.

The rearrangement uses TRBV7-2 and TRBJ2-7, with a weak D call TRBD2 (6 bases). Trimming cost V 6 bases and J 6 bases, with 15 bases left between them. CDR3 length: 13 residues. Germline CDR1 and CDR2: SGHTA and FQGNSA. The CDR3, as DNA: TGTGCCAGCAGGGTCGTGGGAGGACCCGAGCAGTACTTC. It encodes CASRVVGGPEQYF.

The V call is TRBV6-6, the J call TRBJ2-1; TRBD2 aligns across 10 bases. The length of the CDR3 is 16 residues. V dropped 6 bases and J dropped 12; count of bases not matched to a gene: 17. Germline loops: CDR1 MNHNY, CDR2 SVGAGI (reference sequence). The CDR3 DNA sequence: TGTGCCAGCAGCTTTACATTCCTAGCGGGAGATTTGGGGCAGTTCTTC. It specifies CASSFTFLAGDLGQFF.

This chain uses TRBV5-1 with TRBJ2-2; no clear D. The CDR3 extends over 14 amino acids. Germline V lookup: CDR1 SGHRS, CDR2 YFSETQ. V lost 0 bases and J lost 8, with 11 bases in between. The CDR3 sequence: CASSLGPGPGELFF. For the CDR3, the DNA is TGCGCCAGCAGCTTGGGTCCAGGCCCTGGGGAGCTGTTTTTT.

The V gene is TRBV4-1, the J gene TRBJ2-3, with 14 bases that match TRBD2. V lost 4 bases and J lost 2; bases outside the gene matches: 8. Germline CDR1 MGHRA, CDR2 YSYEKL. The CDR3 is 18 residues long. Here the CDR3 reads CASSRRAGLAGDTDTQYF. The CDR3 nucleotides read TGCGCCAGCAGCCGACGAGCGGGACTAGCGGGGGACACAGATACGCAGTATTTT.

The table lists this clone with a count of one. The V and J genes are TRBV6-6 and TRBJ1-1, with 7 nucleotides matching TRBD1. Unmatched junction bases numbered 8, after V lost 5 bases and J lost 5 bases. Germline V gene lookup returns CDR1 MNHNY and CDR2 SVGAGI (reference sequence). The CDR3 covers 14 residues. Written as DNA, the CDR3 is TGTGCCAGCAGTCCGAACAGACAGGGAACTGAAGCTTTCTTT. Translation: CASSPNRQGTEAFF.

The chain combines TRBV9 with TRBJ1-6; 9 bases map to TRBD1. V shed 8 bases, J shed 6 bases, and the junction held 3 bases outside the gene matches. CDR3 length: 13 amino acids. Germline values: CDR1 SGDLS, CDR2 YYNGEE. As DNA, the CDR3 is TGTGCCAGGCCGGGACAGGGTAATTCACCCCTCCACTTT. This encodes CARPGQGNSPLHF. The entire variable domain, with the rest obtained from reference TRBV9 and TRBJ1-6, is as follows: DSGVTQTPKHLITATGQRVTLRCSPRSGDLSVYWYQQSLDQGLQFLIQYYNGEERAKGNILERFSAQQFPDLHSELNLSSLELGDSALYFCARPGQGNSPLHFGNGTRLTVT.

The rearrangement joins TRBV7-9 to TRBJ2-2; tentative D call: TRBD2 (5 bases). The CDR3 sequence is 15 residues long. V was trimmed by 5 bases and J by 3 bases, leaving 13 bases between them. Germline V gene lookup returns CDR1 SEHNR and CDR2 FQNEAQ (reference sequence). The CDR3 region is CASSPTLGDTGELFF. Written as DNA, the CDR3 is TGTGCCAGCAGCCCCACTCTCGGGGACACCGGGGAGCTGTTTTTT.

This chain joins TRBV4-2 and TRBJ2-1, with D hard to call. Germline-derived CDR1 and CDR2 are LGHNA and YNFKEQ. Trimming stripped 0 bases from V and 2 bases from J, with 11 bases between. This CDR3 has 16 amino acids. The CDR3 nucleotides are TGTGCCAGCAGCCAAGAAGTCGAAGCTACCTACAATGAGCAGTTCTTC. It encodes CASSQEVEATYNEQFF.

The chain couples TRBV28 to TRBJ2-2; 12 bases align to TRBD1. The junction had 10 bases not matched to a gene; V was cut back by 5 bases and J by 0 bases. Per germline, CDR1 MDHEN and CDR2 SYDVKM. The CDR3 is 19 residues long. CDR3 loop: CASSGTGGWRFANTGELFF. The CDR3 coding sequence is TGTGCCAGCAGTGGGACAGGGGGCTGGAGGTTCGCGAACACCGGGGAGCTGTTTTTT. The complete variable domain, with remaining parts taken from reference TRBV28 and TRBJ2-2, reads DVKVTQSSRYLVKRTGEKVFLECVQDMDHENMFWYRQDPGLGLRLIYFSYDVKMKEKGDIPEGYSVSREKKERFSLILESASTNQTSMYLCASSGTGGWRFANTGELFFGEGSRLTVL.

As for this clone: The sample holds other DNA sequences that translate to the same CDR3. This chain connects TRBV4-1 to TRBJ2-3; D gene unclear. This CDR3 has 14 residues. V lost 1 base, J lost 0 bases, and 5 bases lay in between. Germline V gives CDR1 MGHRA, CDR2 YSYEKL. For the CDR3, the DNA is TGCGCCAGCAGCCAAGTCGGGAGCACAGATACGCAGTATTTT. Amino acid sequence: CASSQVGSTDTQYF.

This clone was picked up a small number of times. The chain employs TRBV28 and TRBJ2-7; maybe TRBD2 (6 bases). V lost 6 bases, J lost 4 bases, and 16 bases lay in between. This CDR3 has 14 residues. Germline V gene sequence: CDR1 MDHEN, CDR2 SYDVKM. The CDR3 DNA follows: TGTGCCAGCAGCCACCGGGACTGGTCTTACGAGCAGTACTTC. Encoded protein: CASSHRDWSYEQYF. Looking up the rest from reference TRBV28 and TRBJ2-7 gives the full variable domain: DVKVTQSSRYLVKRTGEKVFLECVQDMDHENMFWYRQDPGLGLRLIYFSYDVKMKEKGDIPEGYSVSREKKERFSLILESASTNQTSMYLCASSHRDWSYEQYFGPGTRLTVT.

The chain employs TRBV21-1 and TRBJ1-5. TRBV21-1 has pseudogene status. The CDR3 consists of 15 residues. The CDR3 spells CASSKDHLLNQPQHF. DNA of the CDR3: TGTGCCAGCAGCAAAGATCACTTGCTGAATCAGCCCCAGCATTTT.

The chain employs TRBV28 and TRBJ1-3; TRBD1 matches 9 bases. Germline values: CDR1 MDHEN, CDR2 SYDVKM. V was clipped by 6 bases and J by 2 bases; unmatched bases: 8. This CDR3 has 16 amino acids. The CDR3 DNA is TGTGCCAGCAGGACGGGACAGGGATTCCCTGGAAACACCATATATTTT. Its protein product is CASRTGQGFPGNTIYF.

This sequence joins TRBV27 and TRBJ2-7, with 9 bases matching TRBD2. Per germline, CDR1 MNHEY and CDR2 SMNVEV (reference sequence). V shed 2 bases, J shed 2 bases, and the junction held 4 bases outside the gene matches. The CDR3 consists of 15 residues. CDR3 sequence: CASSLRASGTYEQYF. CDR3 nucleotides: TGTGCCAGCAGTTTACGTGCTAGCGGGACCTACGAGCAGTACTTC.

This clone was seen a single time. This chain uses TRBV5-5 with TRBJ2-3; 12 nucleotides match TRBD2. This CDR3 spans 15 amino acids. The trim removed 4 bases at V and 4 bases at J, leaving 4 bases unmatched. CDR1 is SGHKS, CDR2 YYEKEE, per germline (reference sequence). CDR3 in amino acids: CASSALAGGADTQYF. Here the CDR3 DNA reads TGTGCCAGCAGCGCACTAGCGGGAGGCGCAGATACGCAGTATTTT.

This clone was counted only a few times. J is TRBJ2-3 and V is TRBV29-1; 7 bases are a match to TRBD1. The CDR3 totals 14 residues. Germline assignment: CDR1 SQVTM and CDR2 ANQGSEA. Trimming took 6 bases from V and 5 from J; bases not matched to a gene: 11. CDR3 sequence (DNA): TGCAGCGTCCTCAGACAGGGAAGGGTAGATACGCAGTATTTT. It is translated as CSVLRQGRVDTQYF.

As DNA, the CDR3 is TGTGCCAGCAGCCATACAGGGAGCTCCTACAATGAGCAGTTCTTC. Residues: CASSHTGSSYNEQFF. The chain combines TRBV5-6 with TRBJ2-1, with D perhaps matching TRBD1 (6 bases). Trimming took off 4 bases at V and 0 bases at J, with 11 bases between the two ends. The CDR3 is made up of 15 amino acids. Germline V lookup: CDR1 SGHDT, CDR2 YYEEEE.

J is TRBJ2-6 and V is TRBV19, with D unclear. The CDR3 has 14 amino acids. Germline CDR1 LNHDA, CDR2 SQIVND (reference sequence). The V gene lost 7 bases and the J gene lost 0 bases, with 7 bases spanning the gap. The DNA of the CDR3 is TGTGCCAGTACCCCCTTCTCTGGGGCCAACGTCCTGACTTTC. Amino acids: CASTPFSGANVLTF.